Below, 21 T cell receptor beta chains from the same sample are listed, as sequenced in a study of blood T cell repertoires in COVID-19. Data came from immunoSEQ multiplex PCR; TCRdb stores just in-frame clones and leaves some out. The sample consists of about 150,000 clones, roughly 90% of them appearing once. The specimen was PBMCs or T cells enriched from blood (not recorded which). The receptor source for this set is a man aged 45-65 years who had recovered from COVID-19.

The V gene is TRBV24-1, the J gene TRBJ2-1; D not certain. The CDR3 extends over 8 amino acids. Trimming stripped 6 bases from V and 12 bases from J, with 2 bases between. Germline V gene data show CDR1 as KGHDR and CDR2 as SFDVKD. The CDR3 DNA follows: TGTGCCACCAGTCGGCAGTTCTTC. This encodes CATSRQFF.

The chain recombines TRBV27 with TRBJ1-2; 9 bases map to TRBD1. Germline values: CDR1 MNHEY, CDR2 SMNVEV (reference sequence). Unmatched junction bases numbered 14, after V lost 6 bases and J lost 6 bases. This CDR3 contains 16 residues. CDR3 loop: CASSGTGTARRHGYTF. In DNA, the CDR3 is TGTGCCAGCAGCGGGACAGGGACGGCGAGGAGGCATGGCTACACCTTC.

The chain couples TRBV28 to TRBJ1-3; 7 bases map to TRBD1. Germline loops: CDR1 MDHEN, CDR2 SYDVKM. Losses at the gene ends were 6 bases for V and 0 bases for J; bases not matched to a gene: 5. The CDR3 consists of 15 residues. The CDR3 loop is CASSPGGTSGNTIYF. The CDR3 region has the DNA TGTGCCAGCAGCCCAGGGGGAACCTCTGGAAACACCATATATTTT.

The V gene is TRBV6-5, the J gene TRBJ2-2, with TRBD2 as a possible D gene (5 bases). The CDR3 sequence is 15 residues long. Germline-derived CDR1 and CDR2 are MNHEY and SVGAGI. V lost 2 bases to trimming and J lost 3 bases, with 10 bases between them. In DNA form, the CDR3 reads TGTGCCAGCAGTTACGAGGGAAAGGACACCGGGGAGCTGTTTTTT. As protein: CASSYEGKDTGELFF.

The chain combines TRBV7-9 with TRBJ1-2; TRBD1 is a possible D gene (6 bases). The length of the CDR3 is 14 residues. Germline V gene sequence: CDR1 SEHNR, CDR2 FQNEAQ (reference sequence). Trimming cost V 3 bases and J 8 bases, with 16 bases left between them. The CDR3 loop is CASSFQGRGGGYTF. In DNA, the CDR3 is TGTGCCAGCAGCTTTCAGGGGCGCGGTGGAGGCTACACCTTC.

This chain links TRBV11-3 with TRBJ2-7; 7 positions agree with TRBD2. The CDR3 has 19 residues. V trimming: 4 bases; J trimming: 3 bases; junction bases outside the gene matches: 21. Germline values: CDR1 SGHNT, CDR2 YENEEA. CDR3 residues: CASSYGDLAVLAYVYEQYF. In DNA, the CDR3 is TGTGCCAGCAGCTACGGGGACCTAGCGGTGCTGGCATATGTCTACGAGCAGTACTTC.

This sequence joins TRBV27 and TRBJ1-2; no clear D gene. Trimming cost V 3 bases and J 3 bases, with 8 bases left between them. The CDR3 extends over 13 amino acids. Germline assignment: CDR1 MNHEY and CDR2 SMNVEV (reference sequence). DNA for the CDR3: TGTGCCAGCAGTTTGAGGGTGGACTATGGCTACACCTTC. Translation gives CASSLRVDYGYTF.

The rearrangement joins TRBV5-1 to TRBJ1-1, with D unresolved. The CDR3 has 13 residues. Trimming removed 5 bases at V and 0 bases at J, with 8 bases between. In germline, CDR1 is SGHRS, CDR2 YFSETQ. CDR3 DNA sequence: TGCGCCAGCAGTGGACTTCTGAACACTGAAGCTTTCTTT. This encodes CASSGLLNTEAFF.

The CDR3 DNA sequence: TGTGCCAGTAACGAGGGGGCCCTCGGCTATGGCTACACCTTC. The encoded protein is CASNEGALGYGYTF. The rearrangement links TRBV19 to TRBJ1-2; 7 bases align to TRBD1. V was clipped by 7 bases and J by 4 bases; unmatched bases: 9. Germline values: CDR1 LNHDA, CDR2 SQIVND (reference sequence). The CDR3 has 14 residues.

V is TRBV23-1 and J is TRBJ2-3; D perhaps matches TRBD1 (5 bases). TRBV23-1 is an ORF; its function is uncertain. V lost 0 bases and J 8 bases, leaving 12 bases between the germline ends. CDR3 length: 14 amino acids. CDR3 DNA sequence: TGCGCCAGCAGTCAATCTCCCAGGGAAGGTACGCAGTATTTT. Translating it yields CASSQSPREGTQYF.

The V and J genes are TRBV9 and TRBJ1-2; tentative D call: TRBD1 (5 bases). Trimming left V 0 bases short and J 4 bases short, with 10 bases between. CDR1 SGDLS and CDR2 YYNGEE come from the germline V gene. The CDR3 has 14 amino acids. The CDR3 here is CASSVGGDLYGYTF. Here the CDR3 DNA reads TGTGCCAGCAGCGTAGGGGGGGACCTCTATGGCTACACCTTC.

This chain uses TRBV3-1 (or the pseudogene TRBV3-2) with TRBJ1-1, with 7 bases identical to TRBD1. Germline V gene data show CDR1 as LGHDT and CDR2 as YNNKEL (reference sequence). The trim removed 9 bases at V and 5 bases at J, leaving 21 bases unmatched. The CDR3 runs 17 residues. Written as DNA, the CDR3 is TGTGCCAGGGCGCAAGCCCGAAAGGGGGCCCGAAGGACTGAAGCTTTCTTT. It is translated as CARAQARKGARRTEAFF.

The CDR3 reads CASSATSGTYEQYF. In DNA form, the CDR3 reads TGTGCCAGCAGCGCGACTAGCGGCACCTACGAGCAGTACTTC. The chain couples TRBV7-9 to TRBJ2-7; 9 bases are a match to TRBD2. Germline lookup yields CDR1 SEHNR and CDR2 FQNEAQ (reference sequence). The ends lost 5 bases at V and 2 bases at J; junction bases unmatched: 4. The CDR3 covers 14 residues. Together with reference TRBV7-9 and TRBJ2-7, the CDR3 gives the full variable domain: DTGVSQNPRHKITKRGQNVTFRCDPISEHNRLYWYRQTLGQGPEFLTYFQNEAQLEKSRLLSDRFSAERPKGSFSTLEIQRTEQGDSAMYLCASSATSGTYEQYFGPGTRLTVT.

There are a few counts of this clone. This chain uses TRBV4-1 with TRBJ1-1, with a possible D match to TRBD1 (5 bases). The length of the CDR3 is 14 residues. V shed 4 bases and J shed 1 base, with 10 bases lying between them. Germline V gives CDR1 MGHRA, CDR2 YSYEKL. CDR3 region: CASSPVGGNTEAFF. As DNA, the CDR3 is TGCGCCAGCAGCCCAGTCGGGGGGAACACTGAAGCTTTCTTT.

The table lists this clone with a few counts. The V gene is TRBV11-2, the J gene TRBJ1-6, with D possibly TRBD1 on 5 matching bases. Looked up from germline, CDR1 is SGHAT and CDR2 is FQNNGV. V dropped 4 bases and J dropped 13 bases, with 20 bases sitting between them. The CDR3 totals 15 residues. CDR3 DNA sequence: TGTGCCAGCAGCTCCGCGTGGACCGGGGGTTACCCCCTCCACTTT. It specifies CASSSAWTGGYPLHF.

The chain carries TRBV7-8 and TRBJ2-3; TRBD1 might be the D (6 bases). Trimming took 2 bases from V and 2 from J, leaving 14 bases between them. The CDR3 runs 16 residues. Germline values: CDR1 SGHVS, CDR2 FQNEAQ. CDR3 protein: CASSLRARGPTDTQYF. CDR3 coding DNA: TGTGCCAGCAGCTTACGAGCCAGGGGCCCCACAGATACGCAGTATTTT.

This chain uses TRBV28 with TRBJ1-2; D possibly corresponds to TRBD1 (6 bases). Germline V gene data show CDR1 as MDHEN and CDR2 as SYDVKM. V was cut by 5 bases and J by 3 bases, with 10 bases left in between. CDR3 length equals 13 residues. CDR3 sequence (DNA): TGTGCCAGCAGTAGAGGACAGTACTATGGCTACACCTTC. It translates to CASSRGQYYGYTF.

V is TRBV28 and J is TRBJ1-2; maybe TRBD1 (6 bases). The V gene lost 3 bases and the J gene lost 7 bases, with 15 bases spanning the gap. Looked up from germline, CDR1 is MDHEN and CDR2 is SYDVKM. The CDR3 is 14 amino acids. CDR3 coding DNA: TGTGCCAGCAGTTTGGTGGGGGCCCGTGGTGGCTACACCTTC. This encodes CASSLVGARGGYTF.

The V gene is TRBV23-1, the J gene TRBJ1-2; 9 positions match TRBD1. TRBV23-1 is annotated as an ORF whose role is uncertain. The V and J ends lost 4 bases and 4 bases, in that order; junction bases with no gene match: 4. The CDR3 is made up of 14 amino acids. The CDR3 DNA reads TGCGCCAGCAGTCCACAGACAGGGGGCTATGGCTACACCTTC. This codes for CASSPQTGGYGYTF.

This chain links TRBV5-4 with TRBJ1-5; TRBD1 might be the D (5 bases). Germline CDR1 and CDR2: SGHNT and YYREEE (reference sequence). With 0 bases removed from V and 16 bases from J, the gap between germline ends came to 17 bases. This CDR3 has 13 residues. CDR3 nucleotides: TGTGCCAGCAGCTTGGCCGAGGGAGGGGTGGAACATTTT. Its protein is CASSLAEGGVEHF.

This chain uses TRBV5-4 with TRBJ1-6; weak D call: TRBD1 (5 bases). The CDR3 spans 16 residues. Trimming cost V 0 bases and J 9 bases, with 16 bases left between them. Germline V gene sequence: CDR1 SGHNT, CDR2 YYREEE (reference sequence). DNA for the CDR3: TGTGCCAGCAGCTTGGGCGGCCGGCAGGGTGGTTCACCCCTCCACTTT. Its protein is CASSLGGRQGGSPLHF.